The rows below give T cell receptor beta chains drawn from one sample of a study of Ad26.COV2.S vaccination and SARS-CoV-2 variants. Data came from immunoSEQ multiplex PCR; TCRdb stores just in-frame clones and leaves some out. The repertoire has hundreds of thousands of clones, 80% to 90% of them found once; the top ten carry 2.5% to 3%. This sample comprised peripheral blood, obtained in a trial of Ad26.COV2.S vaccine versus placebo. The source is a person between 18 and 65 years old who received the Ad26.COV2.S COVID-19 vaccine or a placebo. CDR3s include the opening cysteine and the closing phenylalanine or tryptophan. Fields, in order: J gene, V gene, clone size, D gene, CDR3 DNA, CDR3 protein. D genes are given only for firm matches. Only part of the rows carry a size: once, few, many, or a class if the clone is expanded.

TRBJ1-5 TRBV4-3 . . TGCGCCAGCAGCCAAGATACCGGGGGCCATCAGCCCCAGCATTTT CASSQDTGGHQPQHF
TRBJ2-7 TRBV6-6 . . TGTGCCAGCAGTTATGACCCCTACGAGCAGTACTTC CASSYDPYEQYF
TRBJ2-7 TRBV7-3 . TRBD1 TGTGCCAGCAGCCATCGGACAGGGGGTTTCTACGAGCAGTACTTC CASSHRTGGFYEQYF
TRBJ2-2 TRBV5-4 . TRBD1 TGTGCCAGCAGCTGGGCCCGACAGGGGGCAGTGACCGGGGAGCTGTTTTTT CASSWARQGAVTGELFF
TRBJ1-3 TRBV30 . . TGTGCCTGGAGACCCTTGGGGGGAAACACCATATATTTT CAWRPLGGNTIYF
TRBJ1-1 TRBV7-6 . . TGTGCCAGCAGCTTAACGGGGACTGAAGCTTTCTTT CASSLTGTEAFF
TRBJ1-1 TRBV10-3 . . TGTGCCATCAGTGGGGGAGGGATAAACACTGAAGCTTTCTTT CAISGGGINTEAFF
TRBJ2-3 TRBV3-1/TRBV3-2 . TRBD2 TGTGCCAGCAGCGATCCTAGCGGGAGGGGATCAGATACGCAGTATTTT CASSDPSGRGSDTQYF
TRBJ2-5 TRBV5-1 . . TGCGCCAGCAGCCGCTCGAGGGAGTTAGAGACCCAGTACTTC CASSRSRELETQYF
TRBJ1-1 TRBV2 . . TGTGCCAGCAGTGAGGGACCGAGCTTCGAGAACACTGAAGCTTTCTTT CASSEGPSFENTEAFF
TRBJ1-1 TRBV6-1 . . TGTGCCAGCAGTGAAAACGGGAACACTGAAGCTTTCTTT CASSENGNTEAFF
TRBJ2-1 TRBV9 few TRBD2 TGTGCCAGCAGCAAGACTAGCGGGAACTACAATGAGCAGTTCTTC CASSKTSGNYNEQFF
TRBJ2-5 TRBV18 . TRBD1 TGTGCCAGCTCACATGGACAGGGCGGGCAGACCCAGTACTTC CASSHGQGGQTQYF
TRBJ1-6 TRBV27 . . TGTGCCAGCAGTTTGGAAAGGGATATCACCCTCCACTTT CASSLERDITLHF
TRBJ1-1 TRBV5-6 . . TGTGCCAGCAGCTTGCGCGGGGCGTACGTTACCAACACTGAAGCTTTCTTT CASSLRGAYVTNTEAFF
TRBJ1-4 TRBV5-1 . TRBD1 TGCGCCAGCAGCACGGACAGGGGTCCAACTGAAAAACTGTTTTTT CASSTDRGPTEKLFF
TRBJ2-5 TRBV5-5 . . TGTGCCAGCAACCTGGACGGTTATGAGACCCAGTACTTC CASNLDGYETQYF